The present TCR beta chain was sequenced within a study of shared clonotypes between healthy human individuals. Trimming at V came to 1 base and at J to 5 bases, leaving 4 bases not matched to a gene. This CDR3 is built from 15 residues. Germline CDR1 SEHNR, CDR2 FQNEAQ (reference sequence). Every subset's genomic DNA went evenly onto several immunoSEQ plates. Assay: immunoSEQ multiplex PCR; the TCRdb copy retains only in-frame clones and omits some. The table includes under 2,000,000 clones, about 95% detected once. Cells designated naive CD8 were CD45RO-negative and were positively selected for CCR7, with terminally differentiated effector memory CD45RA+ cells excluded. As for this clone: The sample has other DNA sequences that encode this CDR3 too.

Sample: naive CD8+ T cells sorted from blood. This clonotype was sampled from a young man in good health. The chain recombines TRBV7-9 with TRBJ2-1; 8 bases match TRBD2. The CDR3 sequence is CASSLVGLGDNEQFF. The CDR3 region has the DNA TGTGCCAGCAGCTTAGTGGGACTAGGTGACAATGAGCAGTTCTTC.